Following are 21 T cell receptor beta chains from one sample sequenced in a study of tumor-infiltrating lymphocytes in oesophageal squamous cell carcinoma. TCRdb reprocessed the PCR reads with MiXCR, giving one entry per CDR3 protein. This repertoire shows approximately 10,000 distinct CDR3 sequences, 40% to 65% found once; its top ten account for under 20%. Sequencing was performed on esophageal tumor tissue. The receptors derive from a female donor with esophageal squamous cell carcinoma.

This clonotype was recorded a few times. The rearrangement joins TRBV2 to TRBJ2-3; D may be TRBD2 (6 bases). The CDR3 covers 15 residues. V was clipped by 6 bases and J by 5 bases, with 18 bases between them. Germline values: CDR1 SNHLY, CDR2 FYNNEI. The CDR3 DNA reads TGTGCCAGCAGGCTCGACGTGGGAGCGGGAGATACGCAGTATTTT. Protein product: CASRLDVGAGDTQYF.

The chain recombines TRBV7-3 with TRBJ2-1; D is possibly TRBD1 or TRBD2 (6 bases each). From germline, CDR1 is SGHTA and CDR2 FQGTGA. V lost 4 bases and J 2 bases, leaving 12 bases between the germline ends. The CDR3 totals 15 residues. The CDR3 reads CASSYKGGTYNEQFF. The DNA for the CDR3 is TGTGCCAGCAGCTATAAAGGGGGGACCTACAATGAGCAGTTCTTC.

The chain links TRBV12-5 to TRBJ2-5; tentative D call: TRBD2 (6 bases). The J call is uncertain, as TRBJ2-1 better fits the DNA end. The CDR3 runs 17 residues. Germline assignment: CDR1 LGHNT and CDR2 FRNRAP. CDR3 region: CASGLVRVSGYPGAQFF. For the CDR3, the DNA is TGTGCTAGTGGTTTGGTACGGGTTAGCGGTTACCCAGGAGCGCAGTTCTTC.

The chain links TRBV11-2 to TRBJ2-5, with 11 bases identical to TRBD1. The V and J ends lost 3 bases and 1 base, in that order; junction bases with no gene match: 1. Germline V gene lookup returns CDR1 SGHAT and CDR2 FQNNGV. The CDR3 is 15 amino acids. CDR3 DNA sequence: TGTGCCAGCAGCTTGGGGACAGGGGGCCAAGAGACCCAGTACTTC. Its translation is CASSLGTGGQETQYF. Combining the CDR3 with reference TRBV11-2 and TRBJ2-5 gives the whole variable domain EAGVAQSPRYKIIEKRQSVAFWCNPISGHATLYWYQQILGQGPKLLIQFQNNGVVDDSQLPKDRFSAERLKGVDSTLKIQPAKLEDSAVYLCASSLGTGGQETQYFGPGTRLLVL.

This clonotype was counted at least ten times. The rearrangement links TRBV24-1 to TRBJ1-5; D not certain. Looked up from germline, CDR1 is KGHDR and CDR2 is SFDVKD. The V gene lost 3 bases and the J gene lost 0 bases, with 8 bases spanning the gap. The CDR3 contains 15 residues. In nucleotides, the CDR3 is TGTGCCACCAGTGATAAGACCTATAGCAATCAGCCCCAGCATTTT. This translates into CATSDKTYSNQPQHF.

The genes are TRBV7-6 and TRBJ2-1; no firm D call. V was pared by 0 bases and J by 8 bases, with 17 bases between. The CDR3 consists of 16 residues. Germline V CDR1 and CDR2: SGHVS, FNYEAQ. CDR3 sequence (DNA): TGTGCCAGCAGCTTAGCCTCGGTGATGGACCTCGATGAGCAGTTCTTC. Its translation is CASSLASVMDLDEQFF.

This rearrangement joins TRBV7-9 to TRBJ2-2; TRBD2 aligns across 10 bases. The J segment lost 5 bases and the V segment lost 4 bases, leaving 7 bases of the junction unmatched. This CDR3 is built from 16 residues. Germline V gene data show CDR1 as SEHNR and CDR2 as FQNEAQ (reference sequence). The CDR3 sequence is CASSSTSGDRTGELFF. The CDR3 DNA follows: TGTGCCAGCAGCTCAACTAGCGGGGATAGGACCGGGGAGCTGTTTTTT. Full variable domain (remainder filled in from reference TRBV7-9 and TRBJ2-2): DTGVSQNPRHKITKRGQNVTFRCDPISEHNRLYWYRQTLGQGPEFLTYFQNEAQLEKSRLLSDRFSAERPKGSFSTLEIQRTEQGDSAMYLCASSSTSGDRTGELFFGEGSRLTVL.

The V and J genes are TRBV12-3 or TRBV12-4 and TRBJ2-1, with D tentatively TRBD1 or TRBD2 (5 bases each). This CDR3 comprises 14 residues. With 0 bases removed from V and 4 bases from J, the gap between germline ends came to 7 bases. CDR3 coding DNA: TGTGCCAGCAGTTTAGCCGGGGCATACAATGAGCAGTTCTTC. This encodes CASSLAGAYNEQFF.

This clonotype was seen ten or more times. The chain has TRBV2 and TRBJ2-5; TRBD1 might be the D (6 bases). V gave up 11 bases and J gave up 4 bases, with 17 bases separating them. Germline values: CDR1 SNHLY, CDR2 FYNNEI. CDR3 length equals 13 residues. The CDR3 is CASAKRGGETQYF. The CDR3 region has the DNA TGTGCCTCAGCGAAAAGAGGGGGAGAGACCCAGTACTTC.

The CDR3 DNA is TGTGCCAGCAGTTTGGACAGGGTTCGCTATGGCTACACCTTC. It codes for CASSLDRVRYGYTF. The chain recombines TRBV12-3 or TRBV12-4 with TRBJ1-2; 8 nucleotides match TRBD1. This CDR3 has 14 residues. The trim removed 3 bases at V and 4 bases at J, leaving 4 bases unmatched.

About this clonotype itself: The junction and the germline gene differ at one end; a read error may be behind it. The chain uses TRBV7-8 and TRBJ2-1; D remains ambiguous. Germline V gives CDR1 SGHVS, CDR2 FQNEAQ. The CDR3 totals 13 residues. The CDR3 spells CASSLGFDSPLHF. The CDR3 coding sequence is TGTGCCAGCAGCTTAGGGTTCGATTCACCCCTCCACTTC.

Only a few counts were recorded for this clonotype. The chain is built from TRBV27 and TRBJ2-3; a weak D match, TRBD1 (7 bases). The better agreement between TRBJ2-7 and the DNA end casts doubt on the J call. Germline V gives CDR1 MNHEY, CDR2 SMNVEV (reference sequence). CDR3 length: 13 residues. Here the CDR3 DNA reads TGTGCCAGCTCGAGGCAGGGGGGAAACGAGCAGTACTTC. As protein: CASSRQGGNEQYF.

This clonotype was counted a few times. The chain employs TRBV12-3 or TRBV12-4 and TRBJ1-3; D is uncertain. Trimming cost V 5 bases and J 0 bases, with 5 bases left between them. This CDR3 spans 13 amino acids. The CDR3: CASSGSSGNTIYF. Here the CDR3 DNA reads TGTGCCAGCAGTGGGAGCTCTGGAAACACCATATATTTT.

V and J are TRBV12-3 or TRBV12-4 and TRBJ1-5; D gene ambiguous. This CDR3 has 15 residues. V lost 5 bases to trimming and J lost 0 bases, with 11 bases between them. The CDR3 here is CASSQGRHSNQPQHF. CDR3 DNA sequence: TGTGCCAGCAGTCAAGGACGGCATAGCAATCAGCCCCAGCATTTT.

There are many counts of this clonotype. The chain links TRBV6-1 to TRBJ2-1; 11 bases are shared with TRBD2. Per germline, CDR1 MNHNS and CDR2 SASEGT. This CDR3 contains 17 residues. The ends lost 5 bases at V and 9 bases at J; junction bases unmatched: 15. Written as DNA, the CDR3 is TGTGCCAGCAGTCAATTAGCGGGAGGGTCCGACGTGGGTGAGCAGTTCTTC. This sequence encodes CASSQLAGGSDVGEQFF.

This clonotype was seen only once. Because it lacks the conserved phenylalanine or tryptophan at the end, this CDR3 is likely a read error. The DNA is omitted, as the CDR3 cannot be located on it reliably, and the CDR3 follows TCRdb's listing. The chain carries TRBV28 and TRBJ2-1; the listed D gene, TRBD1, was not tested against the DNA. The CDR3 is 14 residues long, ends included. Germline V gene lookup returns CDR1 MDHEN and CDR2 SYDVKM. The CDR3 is CASNRGTRGYTFGS.

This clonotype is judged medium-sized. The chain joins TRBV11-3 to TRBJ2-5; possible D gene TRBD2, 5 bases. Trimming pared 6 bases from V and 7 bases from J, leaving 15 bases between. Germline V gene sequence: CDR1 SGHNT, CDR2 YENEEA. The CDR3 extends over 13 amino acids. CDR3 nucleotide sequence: TGTGCCAGCAGTCGTCCGGGATCGGGGACCCAGTACTTC. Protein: CASSRPGSGTQYF.

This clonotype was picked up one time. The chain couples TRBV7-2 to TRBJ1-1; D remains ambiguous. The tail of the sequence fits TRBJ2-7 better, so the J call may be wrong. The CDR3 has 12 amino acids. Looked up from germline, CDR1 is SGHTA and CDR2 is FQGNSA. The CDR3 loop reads CASSSYLGEQYF. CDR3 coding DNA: TGTGCCAGCAGCTCTTACTTAGGCGAGCAGTACTTC.

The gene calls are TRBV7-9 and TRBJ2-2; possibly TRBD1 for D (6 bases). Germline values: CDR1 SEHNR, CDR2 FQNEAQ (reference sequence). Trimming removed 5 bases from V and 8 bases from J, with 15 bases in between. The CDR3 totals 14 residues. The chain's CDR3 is CASSRGQNGGELFF. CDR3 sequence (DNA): TGTGCCAGCAGCCGAGGACAGAACGGAGGGGAGCTGTTTTTT.

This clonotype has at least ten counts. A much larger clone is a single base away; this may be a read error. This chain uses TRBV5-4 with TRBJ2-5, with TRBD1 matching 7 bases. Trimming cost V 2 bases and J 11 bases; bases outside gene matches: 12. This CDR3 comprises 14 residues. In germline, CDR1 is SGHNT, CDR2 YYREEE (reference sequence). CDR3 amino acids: CASSFRGGRSEQYF. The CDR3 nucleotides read TGTGCCAGCAGCTTTCGAGGGGGCCGGAGTGAGCAGTACTTC.

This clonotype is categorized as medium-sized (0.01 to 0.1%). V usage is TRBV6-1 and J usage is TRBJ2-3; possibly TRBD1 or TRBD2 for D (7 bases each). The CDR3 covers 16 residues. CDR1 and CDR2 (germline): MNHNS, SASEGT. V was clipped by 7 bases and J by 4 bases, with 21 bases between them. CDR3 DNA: TGTGCCAGCAAAACCACAGGGGCGGCGGGAGCAGATACGCAGTATTTT. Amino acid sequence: CASKTTGAAGADTQYF.